These T cell receptor beta chains were read from a single sample in a study of blood T cell repertoires in COVID-19. The protocol was immunoSEQ multiplex PCR, while the TCRdb copy is restricted to in-frame clones and leaves out a portion. The sample has about 440,000 clones; about 90% are singletons. What was sequenced was PBMCs or T cells enriched from blood (not recorded which). The source of these receptors is a woman aged 18-29 years with acute COVID-19. CDR3s include the opening cysteine and the closing phenylalanine or tryptophan. The order of the fields is J gene, V gene, D gene, clone size, CDR3 DNA, CDR3 protein. A D gene is named only where the DNA matches it firmly. Size values are once, few and many counts, or a class for expanded clones, and some rows have none.

j_call: TRBJ1-1; v_call: TRBV27; d_call: .; clone_size: .; cdr3_nt: TGTGCCAGCAGTTTTAAAGGGAGTGGCACTGAAGCTTTCTTT; cdr3_aa: CASSFKGSGTEAFF
j_call: TRBJ2-7; v_call: TRBV5-4; d_call: .; clone_size: .; cdr3_nt: TGTGCCAGCAGCTTAGGGGTTTACGAGCAGTACTTC; cdr3_aa: CASSLGVYEQYF
j_call: TRBJ2-6; v_call: TRBV7-6; d_call: .; clone_size: once; cdr3_nt: TGTGCCAGCAGCTTAGATTGGGACACACACTCTGGGGCCAACGTCCTGACTTTC; cdr3_aa: CASSLDWDTHSGANVLTF
j_call: TRBJ1-6; v_call: TRBV2; d_call: .; clone_size: few; cdr3_nt: TGTGCCAGCAGAGGCGACAGGATCGGTAATTCACCCCTCCACTTT; cdr3_aa: CASRGDRIGNSPLHF
j_call: TRBJ2-4; v_call: TRBV7-4; d_call: TRBD1; clone_size: once; cdr3_nt: TGTGCCAGCAGCTCGGGACAGAGGATAGCCAAAAACATTCAGTACTTC; cdr3_aa: CASSSGQRIAKNIQYF
j_call: TRBJ2-3; v_call: TRBV5-1; d_call: TRBD2; clone_size: .; cdr3_nt: TGCGCCAGTCATTCTGGGAGGGAGGCAGATACGCAGTATTTT; cdr3_aa: CASHSGREADTQYF
j_call: TRBJ1-5; v_call: TRBV6-4; d_call: .; clone_size: .; cdr3_nt: TGTGCCAACAAGTGGGGGGTTACGGTTTTCTGGGGAATCGATCAGCCCCAGCATTTT; cdr3_aa: CANKWGVTVFWGIDQPQHF
j_call: TRBJ1-1; v_call: TRBV7-9; d_call: .; clone_size: once; cdr3_nt: TGTGCCAGCAGCTTATCAAGGGGTGAAGCTTTCTTT; cdr3_aa: CASSLSRGEAFF
j_call: TRBJ2-1; v_call: TRBV11-2; d_call: TRBD1; clone_size: once; cdr3_nt: TGTGCCAGCAGCACGGGACAGGGCTCCTACAATGAGCAGTTCTTC; cdr3_aa: CASSTGQGSYNEQFF
j_call: TRBJ2-2; v_call: TRBV12-5; d_call: TRBD2; clone_size: .; cdr3_nt: TGTGCTAGTGCCCCAGGACTAGCGGGAGTTGGCGGGGAGCTGTTTTTT; cdr3_aa: CASAPGLAGVGGELFF
j_call: TRBJ2-7; v_call: TRBV15; d_call: .; clone_size: .; cdr3_nt: TGTGCCACCAGCAGAGATCTGGGGGGCTACGAGCAGTACTTC; cdr3_aa: CATSRDLGGYEQYF
j_call: TRBJ2-3; v_call: TRBV7-9; d_call: TRBD2; clone_size: .; cdr3_nt: TGTGCCCTCTCCGGGACTAGCGGCAACACAGATACGCAGTATTTT; cdr3_aa: CALSGTSGNTDTQYF
j_call: TRBJ1-5; v_call: TRBV25-1; d_call: .; clone_size: .; cdr3_nt: TGTGCCAGCAGTCCCCCAGGGCATAACAATCAGCCCCAGCATTTT; cdr3_aa: CASSPPGHNNQPQHF
j_call: TRBJ1-6; v_call: TRBV6-5; d_call: TRBD1; clone_size: .; cdr3_nt: TGTGCCAGCAGTTACTCAACAGGGGGTAATTCACCCCTCCACTTT; cdr3_aa: CASSYSTGGNSPLHF
j_call: TRBJ1-1; v_call: TRBV18; d_call: .; clone_size: .; cdr3_nt: TGTGCCAGCTCACCAAACGCAGGGATGGACACTGAAGCTTTCTTT; cdr3_aa: CASSPNAGMDTEAFF